These 9 T cell receptor beta chains share one sample of origin, sequenced in a study of T cells in Graves' hyperthyroidism and ophthalmopathy. Researchers took RNA transcripts and amplified the TCR beta CDR3 regions from them. The HTBI primer set was used in a first-round RT-PCR of the TCR CDR3. TCRdb recomputed calls from the multiplex PCR reads with MiXCR, one row per CDR3 protein. The profile shows roughly 750,000 distinct CDR3 sequences, about 15% of them singletons. Sequencing input: blood. Every receptor here comes from a man aged 18 to 30 with Graves' hyperthyroidism.

The chain joins TRBV19 to TRBJ2-1; perhaps D is TRBD1 or TRBD2 (6 bases each). With 1 base removed from V and 7 bases from J, the gap between germline ends came to 11 bases. The germline gives CDR1 LNHDA, CDR2 SQIVND (reference sequence). This CDR3 is built from 14 residues. CDR3 sequence reads: CASSIGGGLNEQFF. The CDR3 coding sequence is TGTGCCAGTAGTATAGGAGGGGGGTTGAATGAGCAGTTCTTC.

This clonotype was detected many times. This chain uses TRBV28 with TRBJ2-7; D might be TRBD1 or TRBD2, each matching 5 bases. There are 12 residues in the CDR3. Trimming took 1 base from V and 9 from J, leaving 10 bases between them. Germline assignment: CDR1 MDHEN and CDR2 SYDVKM. The CDR3 spells CASSLYRGRQYF. CDR3 coding DNA: TGTGCCAGCAGTTTATACCGGGGCCGGCAGTACTTC.

The chain recombines TRBV24-1 with TRBJ2-2; no reliable D call. Germline CDR1 KGHDR, CDR2 SFDVKD. The V gene lost 4 bases and the J gene lost 4 bases, with 9 bases spanning the gap. This CDR3 has 14 amino acids. The CDR3 DNA is TGTGCCACCAGTGAGAATACAATCACCGGGGAGCTGTTTTTT. This sequence encodes CATSENTITGELFF.

This clonotype was counted at least ten times. The rearrangement uses TRBV6-2 or TRBV6-3 and TRBJ2-7; 7 bases are shared with TRBD2. V trimming: 6 bases; J trimming: 3 bases; junction bases outside the gene matches: 5. The CDR3 sequence is 13 residues long. Per germline, CDR1 MNHEY and CDR2 SVGEGT. The CDR3 sequence is CASRTGTNYEQYF. DNA for the CDR3: TGTGCCAGCAGGACCGGGACTAACTACGAGCAGTACTTC.

The J gene is TRBJ2-1, the V gene TRBV5-4, with D perhaps TRBD2 (6 bases). From germline, CDR1 is SGHNT and CDR2 YYREEE (reference sequence). V lost 1 base and J 5 bases, leaving 13 bases between the germline ends. The CDR3 contains 15 residues. The CDR3 sequence is CASSLSSSVDNEQFF. DNA for the CDR3: TGTGCCAGCAGCTTGTCATCTAGCGTAGACAATGAGCAGTTCTTC.

This clonotype was recorded at least ten times. The genes are TRBV29-1 and TRBJ2-4; 9 bases agree with TRBD2. V shed 3 bases and J 2 bases; nucleotides not matched to a gene: 5. This CDR3 comprises 15 residues. CDR1 and CDR2 (germline): SQVTM, ANQGSEA. CDR3 coding DNA: TGCAGCGTTGAGAGAGCGGGAGGTCCCAAAAACATTCAGTACTTC. It yields the protein CSVERAGGPKNIQYF.

This clonotype showed up many times. The chain couples TRBV28 to TRBJ2-3, with D possibly being TRBD2 (6 bases). Germline V gene data show CDR1 as MDHEN and CDR2 as SYDVKM. CDR3 length: 15 residues. The V gene lost 7 bases and the J gene lost 2 bases, with 16 bases spanning the gap. CDR3 nucleotide sequence: TGTGCCAGCAAGCTAGGGGCGGGACTCACAGATACGCAGTATTTT. It is translated as CASKLGAGLTDTQYF. Together with reference TRBV28 and TRBJ2-3, the CDR3 gives the full variable domain: DVKVTQSSRYLVKRTGEKVFLECVQDMDHENMFWYRQDPGLGLRLIYFSYDVKMKEKGDIPEGYSVSREKKERFSLILESASTNQTSMYLCASKLGAGLTDTQYFGPGTRLTVL.

This clonotype has a count of ten or more. The CDR3 region has the DNA TGTGCCAGCAGCTCGAGACAGCTGAACACTGAAGCTTTCTTT. Its protein is CASSSRQLNTEAFF. The genes are TRBV9 and TRBJ1-1; weak D call: TRBD1 (5 bases). The CDR3 length is 14 residues. Between the trimmed V and J ends, which lost 4 bases and 0 bases, there was a span of 10 bases. Germline CDR1 and CDR2: SGDLS and YYNGEE.

This clonotype has more than one count but fewer than ten. The final CDR3 position lacks the conserved phenylalanine or tryptophan, pointing to a likely read error. The chain joins TRBV7-8 to TRBJ2-7; D remains unclear. Germline CDR1 SGHVS, CDR2 FQNEAQ. The ends were cut back, 2 bases at V and 2 bases at J, with 10 bases in the middle. This CDR3 has 14 amino acids. This CDR3 reads CASSLNARTYEQYL. Here the CDR3 DNA reads TGTGCCAGCAGCTTAAACGCCAGAACCTACGAGCAGTACCTC.